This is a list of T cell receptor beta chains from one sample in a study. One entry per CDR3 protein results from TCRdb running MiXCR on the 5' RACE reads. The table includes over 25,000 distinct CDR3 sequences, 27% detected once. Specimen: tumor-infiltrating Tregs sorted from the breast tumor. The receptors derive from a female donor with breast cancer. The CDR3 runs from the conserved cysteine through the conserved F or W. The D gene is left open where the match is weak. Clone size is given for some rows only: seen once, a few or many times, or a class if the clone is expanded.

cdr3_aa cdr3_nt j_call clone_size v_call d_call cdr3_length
CASSLTGFTEAFF TGTGCCAGCAGCCTCACCGGGTTCACTGAAGCTTTCTTT TRBJ1-1 many TRBV6-1 - 13
CASSLAPQIRNTEAFF TGTGCCAGCAGCTTAGCGCCCCAGATACGGAACACTGAAGCTTTCTTT TRBJ1-1 many TRBV11-2 - 16
CATREGPYNEQFF TGTGCCACAAGGGAGGGGCCCTACAATGAGCAGTTCTTC TRBJ2-1 many TRBV21-1 - 13
CASSLAAGYEQFF TGTGCCAGCAGCTTAGCAGCGGGCTATGAGCAGTTCTTC TRBJ2-1 many TRBV7-9 - 13
CASSLAGADTQYF TGTGCCAGCAGCCTAGCGGGAGCAGATACGCAGTATTTT TRBJ2-3 many TRBV6-6 TRBD2 13
CASTDLLSDEQFF TGTGCCAGCACCGACCTTCTTTCGGATGAGCAGTTCTTC TRBJ2-1 - TRBV2 - 13
CASSEQGARTEAFF TGTGCCAGCAGCGAACAGGGGGCGCGGACTGAAGCTTTCTTT TRBJ1-1 - TRBV2 TRBD1 14
CASSLGAGGTNEQFF TGTGCCAGCAGCTTAGGAGCAGGGGGGACGAATGAGCAGTTCTTC TRBJ2-1 - TRBV11-3 - 15
CASSLRPGSRANVLTF TGTGCCAGCAGCCTTCGACCGGGCTCTAGGGCCAACGTCCTGACTTTC TRBJ2-6 medium-sized TRBV6-5 - 16
CASSYSIPGAPGDEAFF TGTGCCAGCAGTTACTCGATCCCAGGGGCCCCGGGCGATGAAGCTTTCTTT TRBJ1-1 - TRBV6-5 - 17
CAGSGQGTNTGELFF TGTGCCGGCAGTGGACAGGGGACGAACACCGGGGAGCTGTTTTTT TRBJ2-2 - TRBV2 TRBD1 15
CASSLQGRMNTEAFF TGTGCCAGCAGCTTACAGGGGAGAATGAACACTGAAGCTTTCTTT TRBJ1-1 many TRBV5-6 TRBD1 15
CASSYSGGAIYGYTF TGTGCCAGCAGTTACTCAGGGGGCGCAATCTATGGCTACACCTTC TRBJ1-2 many TRBV6-5 TRBD1 15
CASSDGEWGGGEQFF TGTGCCAGCAGTGATGGGGAATGGGGAGGGGGTGAGCAGTTCTTC TRBJ2-1 few TRBV25-1 - 15
CASSRDRVGGYTF TGTGCCAGCAGCCGGGACAGGGTGGGTGGCTACACCTTC TRBJ1-2 - TRBV6-5 TRBD1 13
CASSSKTSNEQFF TGTGCCAGCAGCTCCAAAACCTCCAATGAGCAGTTCTTC TRBJ2-1 - TRBV7-9 - 13
CASSSLRDEQYF TGTGCCAGCAGCTCCCTAAGAGACGAGCAGTACTTC TRBJ2-7 many TRBV11-2 - 12
CASSSPGTSGREQFF TGTGCCAGCAGCTCCCCCGGGACTAGCGGGAGAGAGCAGTTCTTC TRBJ2-1 - TRBV7-3 TRBD2 15
CASSWTGGVEAFF TGTGCCAGCAGCTGGACAGGGGGGGTGGAAGCTTTCTTT TRBJ1-1 - TRBV7-9 TRBD1 13
CASTNWGGPNQPQHF TGTGCCAGCACCAATTGGGGGGGTCCCAATCAGCCCCAGCATTTT TRBJ1-5 many TRBV12-3/TRBV12-4 - 15
CASSKREPPTYEQHF TGTGCCAGCAGCAAGCGGGAGCCGCCTACCTACGAGCAGCACTTC TRBJ2-7 - TRBV7-2 TRBD2 15
CASSLLGTEAFF TGCGCTAGCAGCTTGCTGGGGACTGAAGCTTTCTTT TRBJ1-1 - TRBV5-1 - 12
CASSRTGGNTIYF TGTGCCAGTAGTCGGACAGGGGGAAACACCATATATTTT TRBJ1-3 - TRBV19 TRBD1 13
CASGWSEF TGTGCCAGCGGATGGAGCGAGTTC TRBJ2-7 many TRBV6-9 - 8
CASSMSPDRGRGSNQPQHF TGTGCCAGTAGTATGAGCCCGGACAGGGGGCGAGGGAGCAATCAGCCCCAGCATTTT TRBJ1-5 - TRBV19 TRBD1 19
CAIAGSSYEQYF TGTGCCATCGCTGGGAGCTCCTACGAGCAGTACTTC TRBJ2-7 many TRBV10-3 - 12
CASSPGTRSYNEQFF TGCGCCAGCAGCCCAGGGACACGCTCCTACAATGAGCAGTTCTTC TRBJ2-1 few TRBV5-1 - 15
CASRGTGTGDYEQYF TGTGCCAGCAGGGGAACCGGGACAGGAGACTACGAGCAGTACTTC TRBJ2-7 - TRBV6-1 TRBD1 15
CSASPFTSGRTDTQYF TGCAGTGCTAGCCCGTTTACTAGCGGGAGAACAGATACGCAGTATTTT TRBJ2-3 many TRBV20-1 TRBD2 16
CASSSGTDTIIEEQYF TGCGCCAGCAGCTCGGGAACAGACACCATCATTGAAGAGCAGTACTTC TRBJ2-7 - TRBV5-1 - 16
CASSIVVYNEQFF TGTGCCAGTAGTATTGTCGTCTACAATGAGCAGTTCTTC TRBJ2-1 few TRBV19 - 13
CASSPPGLASNEQFF TGTGCCAGCAGCCCCCCGGGACTAGCGAGTAATGAGCAGTTCTTC TRBJ2-1 medium-sized TRBV7-9 TRBD2 15
CSAPRTGNEKLFF TGCAGTGCTCCTAGGACAGGGAATGAAAAACTGTTTTTT TRBJ1-4 - TRBV20-1 TRBD1 13
CASSRDAGGANGKLFF TGTGCCAGCAGCCGGGACGCGGGGGGCGCGAATGGAAAACTGTTTTTT TRBJ1-4 few TRBV4-2 - 16
CASSLDRSSGNTIYF TGTGCCAGCTCCCTCGACAGGAGCTCTGGAAACACCATATATTTT TRBJ1-3 many TRBV7-9 - 15
CASSYQGAVEAFF TGTGCCAGCAGTTACCAGGGGGCGGTTGAAGCTTTCTTT TRBJ1-1 many TRBV6-5 TRBD1 13
CASSRDHEQYF TGTGCCAGCAGTCGGGACCACGAGCAGTACTTC TRBJ2-7 - TRBV6-5 - 11
CASSLAASTDTQYF TGTGCCAGCAGCTTGGCGGCTAGCACAGATACGCAGTATTTT TRBJ2-3 few TRBV5-4 - 14
CASSSGPVETQYF TGTGCCAGCAGTTCGGGGCCGGTGGAGACCCAGTACTTC TRBJ2-5 - TRBV7-3 - 13
CNARPGTDRNTEAFF TGCAATGCTAGGCCCGGGACAGATAGAAACACTGAAGCTTTCTTT TRBJ1-1 - TRBV20-1 TRBD1 15
CASSLPGGRANNEQFF TGTGCCAGCAGCTTGCCCGGCGGGAGGGCCAACAATGAGCAGTTCTTC TRBJ2-1 medium-sized TRBV7-9 TRBD2 16
CSAVRPLFSRNEQFF TGCAGTGCCGTCCGGCCCCTTTTCTCTCGCAATGAGCAGTTCTTC TRBJ2-1 few TRBV20-1 - 15
CASSYLAGVDNEQFF TGTGCCAGCAGTTACTTAGCGGGAGTTGACAATGAGCAGTTCTTC TRBJ2-1 many TRBV6-5 TRBD2 15
CASSLKAARTNEKLFF TGTGCCAGCAGCTTAAAGGCGGCCAGAACCAATGAAAAACTGTTTTTT TRBJ1-4 many TRBV3-1 - 16
CSVGTPGGNQPQHF TGCAGCGTTGGGACCCCTGGGGGCAATCAGCCCCAGCATTTT TRBJ1-5 few TRBV29-1 - 14
CASSRGYGYTF TGTGCCAGCAGCAGGGGGTATGGCTACACCTTC TRBJ1-2 - TRBV25-1 TRBD1 11
CASSLVGADTQYF TGTGCCAGCAGCTTGGTTGGGGCAGATACGCAGTATTTT TRBJ2-3 - TRBV11-2 - 13
CASSPTRLIADSYNEQFF TGTGCCAGCAGCCCCACCCGACTCATAGCAGACTCCTACAATGAGCAGTTCTTC TRBJ2-1 few TRBV5-5 - 18
CASRFTGSPGNTIYF TGTGCCAGCAGGTTTACAGGGAGCCCTGGAAACACCATATATTTT TRBJ1-3 many TRBV7-8 - 15
CASSPTSGKENEQFF TGCGCCAGCAGCCCGACTAGCGGGAAGGAGAATGAGCAGTTCTTC TRBJ2-1 medium-sized TRBV5-1 TRBD2 15
CASSSDRGTDTQYF TGTGCCAGCAGCTCAGACAGGGGGACAGATACGCAGTATTTT TRBJ2-3 few TRBV11-2 TRBD1 14
CASSLGSGQSYEQYF TGCGCCAGCAGCTTGGGTTCGGGCCAATCCTACGAGCAGTACTTC TRBJ2-7 many TRBV5-1 - 15
CATRRAGGTDTQYF TGTGCCACCAGAAGGGCGGGAGGAACAGATACGCAGTATTTT TRBJ2-3 many TRBV24-1 TRBD2 14
CSARQPGGTIYF TGCAGTGCTAGACAGCCGGGTGGCACCATATATTTT TRBJ1-3 - TRBV20-1 - 12
CASSQGDTEAFF TGTGCCAGCAGTCAGGGTGACACTGAAGCTTTCTTT TRBJ1-1 many TRBV11-2 - 12
CASSSTPNYGYTF TGTGCCAGCAGCTCGACTCCGAACTATGGCTACACCTTC TRBJ1-2 - TRBV13 - 13
CASSFAGVSQPQHF TGTGCCAGCAGTTTTGCAGGGGTGAGTCAGCCCCAGCATTTT TRBJ1-5 few TRBV12-3/TRBV12-4 - 14
CVSSYHSSASNEQFF TGTGTCAGCAGTTACCACTCCTCCGCGAGCAATGAGCAGTTCTTC TRBJ2-1 - TRBV6-5 - 15
CSVVRSRNEQFF TGCAGCGTTGTTAGGTCTCGCAATGAGCAGTTCTTC TRBJ2-1 - TRBV29-1 - 12